This TCR beta chain is from a study of T cell repertoires in cytomegalovirus infection. Study context: It can be stated that public TCR beta signatures indicated CMV infection as well as a matching HLA type.

One entry per CDR3 protein, called by TCRdb with MiXCR from the reads. The table includes roughly 500,000 distinct CDR3 sequences, approximately 10% detected once. This clonotype was counted ten times or more. Its antigen is undetermined. Germline loops: CDR1 SGHTA, CDR2 FQGTGA. The CDR3 has 15 amino acids. J gave up 0 bases and V 5 bases, and 4 bases lay outside the gene matches. Findings and caveats of the study: People with CMV and the relevant HLA were identified by cumulative public TCR beta family frequency. HLA-C-restricted TCR beta clonotypes specific for CMV led the ex vivo response.

V and J are TRBV7-3 and TRBJ2-3; TRBD2 agrees at 8 bases. Input material: PBMCs. This TCR derives from a human donor in good health (CMV status not recorded). Some clones in this sample may be carry-over from other donors' samples. CDR3 loop: CASSKLAVSTDTQYF. CDR3 DNA: TGTGCCAGCAGCAAACTAGCGGTTAGCACAGATACGCAGTATTTT.